This T cell receptor beta chain was recovered during a study of shared clonotypes between healthy human individuals. CD45RO-negative, CCR7-positively selected cells formed the naive CD8 fraction, excluding terminally differentiated effector memory CD45RA+ cells. The CDR3 covers 19 residues. J lost 0 bases, V lost 3 bases, and 14 bases had no gene match. Generated by immunoSEQ multiplex PCR, the TCRdb table keeps only in-frame clones and is missing some. This table holds about 2 million clones, over 85% found once. The sample consisted of naive CD8+ T cells sorted from blood. This sequence originates from a man younger than 35 in good health. The chain carries TRBV5-3 and TRBJ1-5; 8 nucleotides align to TRBD1. TRBV5-3 is flagged as an ORF with uncertain function. The CDR3 loop is CARSSKWTGPRYSNQPQHF. Here the CDR3 DNA reads TGTGCCAGAAGCTCCAAATGGACAGGGCCGAGATATAGCAATCAGCCCCAGCATTTT.